This T cell receptor beta chain is drawn from a study of shared clonotypes between healthy human individuals. Study-wide background: Each donor had three CD4 naive, three CD4 memory, two CD8 naive and one CD8 memory plate. Overall study results and limits: Donor clonotype sharing was expected to depend on sequencing depth.

A CD45RA+ naive subset and a CD45RA-negative memory subset were split from CD4+ cells. Genomic DNA per cell subset filled all wells of several immunoSEQ plates. Using immunoSEQ multiplex PCR, the repertoire was profiled, and TCRdb retains in-frame clones only, with some absent. Of approximately 2.4 million clones listed, 90% to 97% are singletons. On this clone: Its target is not known.

This CDR3 has 14 residues. CDR1 and CDR2 (germline): MNHNS, SASEGT. The V and J ends lost 6 bases and 2 bases respectively, with 13 bases between them. The clonotype was recovered from a man aged 18 to 30 in good health. Sequencing was done on a sample of naive CD4+ T cells sorted from blood. As for subset: CD45RA+ positively selected. The chain employs TRBV6-1 and TRBJ2-5; D is possibly TRBD1 or TRBD2 (6 bases each). The CDR3 nucleotides are TGTGCCAGCAGGCGGGACAACACACAAGAGACCCAGTACTTC. This translates into CASRRDNTQETQYF.